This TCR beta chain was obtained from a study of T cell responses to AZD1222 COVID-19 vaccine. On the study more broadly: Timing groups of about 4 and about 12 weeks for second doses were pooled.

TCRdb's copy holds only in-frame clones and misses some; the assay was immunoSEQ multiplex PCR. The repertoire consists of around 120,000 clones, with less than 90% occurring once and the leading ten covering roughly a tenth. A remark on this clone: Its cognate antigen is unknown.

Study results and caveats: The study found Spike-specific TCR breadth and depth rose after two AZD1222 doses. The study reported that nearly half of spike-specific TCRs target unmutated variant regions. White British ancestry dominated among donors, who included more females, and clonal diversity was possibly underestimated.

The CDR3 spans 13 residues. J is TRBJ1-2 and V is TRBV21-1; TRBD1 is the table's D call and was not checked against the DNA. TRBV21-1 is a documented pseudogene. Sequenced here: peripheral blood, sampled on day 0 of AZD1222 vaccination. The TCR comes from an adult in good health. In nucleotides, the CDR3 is TGTGCCAGCAGCCGCCGGGACAGCGATGGCTACACCTTC. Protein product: CASSRRDSDGYTF.